This entry lists 21 T cell receptor beta chains sequenced from one sample in a study of T-cell reconstitution after alpha-beta-depleted transplantation in children. Notes on the study in general: When one year had passed after transplant, most T-cell counts and diversity came from newly produced T cells.

The antigens for these receptors are not known. Preparation of the TCRbeta library used unique molecular identifiers. TCRdb independently ran MiXCR on the PCR reads; one entry per CDR3 protein. The sample contains 250,000 to 300,000 distinct CDR3 sequences, 6.5% to 9% of which appear only once. Sequenced here: peripheral blood, sampled 360 days after TCRalphabeta/CD19-depleted stem cell transplant. These receptors came from a female patient aged 2 to 10 who had a stem cell transplant for Fanconi anemia, so the T cells may come from the graft donor.

This clonotype was recorded at least ten times. This chain links TRBV6-5 with TRBJ1-3; maybe TRBD1 (5 bases). V gave up 6 bases and J gave up 4 bases, with 13 bases separating them. The CDR3 runs 14 residues. Germline CDR1 MNHEY, CDR2 SVGAGI. CDR3: CASRSRVAGNTIYF. For the CDR3, the DNA is TGTGCCAGCAGGTCCAGGGTTGCCGGAAACACCATATATTTT.

The chain joins TRBV3-1 to TRBJ2-7; no clear D. V shed 4 bases and J shed 0 bases, with 13 bases lying between them. Germline V gives CDR1 LGHDT, CDR2 YNNKEL (reference sequence). This CDR3 region has 15 residues. Written as DNA, the CDR3 is TGTGCCAGCAGCCGATTCTCCCATAGCTCCTACGAGCAGTACTTC. It specifies CASSRFSHSSYEQYF.

This clonotype has more than one count but fewer than ten. The V call is TRBV5-1, the J call TRBJ2-1; TRBD2 might be the D (6 bases). The CDR3 loop spans 14 amino acids. Trimming cost V 1 base and J 7 bases, with 12 bases left between them. Per the germline V gene, CDR1 is SGHRS and CDR2 is YFSETQ. The CDR3 nucleotides are TGCGCCAGCAGCTTGCGGACTAATGGGAATGAGCAGTTCTTC. Translated: CASSLRTNGNEQFF.

This clonotype was picked up many times. This chain uses TRBV5-1 with TRBJ2-7, with 8 bases matching TRBD2. The CDR3 has 14 amino acids. Trimming at V came to 3 bases and at J to 1 base, leaving 3 bases not matched to a gene. The germline gives CDR1 SGHRS, CDR2 YFSETQ. The CDR3 DNA sequence: TGCGCCAGCAGCTCTAGCGGGCTTTCCTACGAGCAGTACTTC. Its protein product is CASSSSGLSYEQYF.

This clonotype was counted many times. This sequence joins TRBV7-2 and TRBJ2-1, with D perhaps matching TRBD2 (6 bases). The CDR3 runs to 13 residues. Germline V gene data show CDR1 as SGHTA and CDR2 as FQGNSA. The V gene lost 10 bases and the J gene lost 10 bases, with 20 bases spanning the gap. The DNA of the CDR3 is TGTGCCACCGCGGGGCACTGGGTAAGGGAGCAGTTCTTC. It codes for CATAGHWVREQFF.

This clonotype was counted ten times or more. The chain links TRBV7-8 to TRBJ2-3; 9 nucleotides match TRBD2. The trim removed 2 bases at V and 1 base at J, leaving 4 bases unmatched. This CDR3 has 16 residues. The germline gives CDR1 SGHVS, CDR2 FQNEAQ. Here the CDR3 reads CASSLNSGSGTDTQYF. Here the CDR3 DNA reads TGTGCCAGCAGCTTAAATAGCGGGAGTGGCACAGATACGCAGTATTTT.

In this sample, this clonotype turned up a few times. One end of the junction is discordant with germline, which a read error may explain. The chain couples TRBV20-1 to TRBJ2-7; no definite D call. Germline V gene sequence: CDR1 DFQATT, CDR2 SNEGSKA (reference sequence). This CDR3 region has 15 residues. The CDR3 bases are TGCTGTGCTAGAAAGGAAGTAGCCTTACGCTACGAGCAGTACTTC. This translates into CCARKEVALRYEQYF.

V usage is TRBV10-3 and J usage is TRBJ2-7, with 11 bases that match TRBD2. The CDR3 has 14 residues. Unmatched junction bases numbered 3, after V lost 6 bases and J lost 2 bases. Germline CDR1 is ENHRY and CDR2 is SYGVKD. CDR3 amino acids: CAIREGLAAYEQYF. The CDR3 region has the DNA TGTGCCATCAGAGAGGGACTAGCGGCCTACGAGCAGTACTTC.

This clonotype occurred many times. V is TRBV12-3 or TRBV12-4 and J is TRBJ2-1; TRBD2 agrees at 13 bases. The CDR3 spans 16 residues. V lost 6 bases, J lost 7 bases, and 9 bases stayed unmatched. For the CDR3, the DNA is TGTGCCAGCAGGAAGACTAGCGGGGGGCCGTGGAATGAGCAGTTCTTC. This sequence encodes CASRKTSGGPWNEQFF.

The table lists this clonotype with many counts. The J gene is TRBJ2-4, the V gene TRBV7-9, with D perhaps TRBD1 (5 bases). The germline V and J ends were trimmed by 5 bases and 2 bases, with 10 bases remaining between them. Germline V gives CDR1 SEHNR, CDR2 FQNEAQ (reference sequence). This CDR3 has 14 amino acids. The CDR3 DNA follows: TGTGCCAGCAGCCCCAGGGAAACCAAAAACATTCAGTACTTC. Its protein product is CASSPRETKNIQYF.

This sequence joins TRBV12-1 and TRBJ2-7. TRBV12-1 is tagged as a pseudogene. The CDR3 sequence is 15 residues long. CDR3: CASSFAAGGTYEQYF. The DNA of the CDR3 is TGTGCCAGCAGCTTTGCGGCGGGGGGCACCTACGAGCAGTACTTC.

The chain joins TRBV6-5 to TRBJ2-5, with D possibly matching TRBD2 (7 bases). Germline V gene sequence: CDR1 MNHEY, CDR2 SVGAGI. This CDR3 comprises 15 residues. V lost 2 bases to trimming and J lost 5 bases, with 15 bases between them. The CDR3 DNA is TGTGCCAGCAGTTACGGGGGGGCCCTCCCGGAGACCCAGTACTTC. It specifies CASSYGGALPETQYF.

The sample holds many counts of this clonotype. The V gene is TRBV2, the J gene TRBJ2-1, with TRBD2 matching 9 bases. Germline V gene sequence: CDR1 SNHLY, CDR2 FYNNEI. This CDR3 spans 20 amino acids. Trimming cost V 4 bases and J 3 bases; bases outside gene matches: 19. The CDR3 region is CASSAPRRRGRDLRYNEQFF. Here the CDR3 DNA reads TGTGCCAGCAGTGCTCCACGTCGTCGCGGGAGGGACCTTCGCTACAATGAGCAGTTCTTC.

This rearrangement joins TRBV5-6 to TRBJ2-5, with TRBD1 matching 8 bases. The germline V gene encodes CDR1 SGHDT and CDR2 YYEEEE. The CDR3 is 13 residues long. V trimming: 4 bases; J trimming: 3 bases; junction bases outside the gene matches: 2. As DNA, the CDR3 is TGTGCCAGCAGCGACAGGGGTAAAGAGACCCAGTACTTC. Amino acid sequence: CASSDRGKETQYF.

Ten or more counts support this clonotype. This chain connects TRBV28 to TRBJ1-2; 9 bases match TRBD1. V dropped 4 bases and J dropped 6; count of bases not matched to a gene: 9. In germline, CDR1 is MDHEN, CDR2 SYDVKM. The CDR3 consists of 15 residues. The CDR3 is CASSSPGQGGDGYTF. CDR3 bases: TGTGCCAGCAGTTCCCCGGGACAGGGAGGGGATGGCTACACCTTC.

This chain connects TRBV20-1 to TRBJ1-2, with a tentative D call TRBD1 (5 bases). The CDR3 has 13 residues. Germline V lookup: CDR1 DFQATT, CDR2 SNEGSKA (reference sequence). V lost 6 bases and J lost 7, with 18 bases in between. CDR3 loop: CSAPGGGGFGYTF. CDR3 coding DNA: TGCAGTGCCCCCGGGGGTGGCGGATTTGGCTACACCTTC.

This clonotype showed up many times. V and J are TRBV5-6 and TRBJ2-5; no clear D gene. Germline CDR1 is SGHDT and CDR2 is YYEEEE. CDR3 length equals 15 residues. The V gene lost 4 bases and the J gene lost 5 bases, with 18 bases spanning the gap. The CDR3 sequence is CASSPMRSRLETQYF. The DNA of the CDR3 is TGTGCCAGCAGCCCGATGAGGTCCCGTCTGGAGACCCAGTACTTC.

This clonotype was observed a few times. The rearrangement uses TRBV7-3 and TRBJ1-1; 7 nucleotides align to TRBD1. Germline CDR1 SGHTA, CDR2 FQGTGA. V was clipped by 2 bases and J by 4 bases; unmatched bases: 7. The CDR3 length is 15 residues. The CDR3 spells CASSLPGTVITEAFF. The CDR3 region has the DNA TGTGCCAGCAGCTTACCCGGGACAGTAATCACTGAAGCTTTCTTT.

Here the CDR3 DNA reads TGCGCCAGCAGGAAGACAGGGGCTGGCGTATTTGATGGCTACACCTTC. Protein: CASRKTGAGVFDGYTF. J is TRBJ1-2 and V is TRBV5-1; 8 bases fit TRBD1. Germline CDR1 reads SGHRS; CDR2 reads YFSETQ. The V gene end was trimmed by 5 bases and the J gene end by 6 bases; junction bases not matched to a gene: 15. The CDR3 contains 16 residues.

This clonotype was counted many times. V is TRBV20-1 and J is TRBJ2-3; 10 nucleotides line up with TRBD1. Germline trimming cut 3 bases from V and 2 bases from J; bases unmatched to any gene: 11. The CDR3 loop spans 17 amino acids. CDR1 is DFQATT and CDR2 is SNEGSKA in the germline V gene (reference sequence). DNA of the CDR3: TGCAGTGCTAGGGTCATCGGGGGACAGGGGTTCACAGATACGCAGTATTTT. This sequence encodes CSARVIGGQGFTDTQYF.

Worth noting for this clonotype: The junction departs from germline at one end; a sequencing error may be responsible. The rearrangement joins TRBV12-3 or TRBV12-4 to TRBJ1-4, with D unresolved. The CDR3 length is 15 residues. This chain's CDR3 is CAGSTSRLHNEKLFF. The CDR3, as DNA: TGTGCCGGCAGTACATCGAGGCTTCATAATGAAAAACTGTTTTTT.